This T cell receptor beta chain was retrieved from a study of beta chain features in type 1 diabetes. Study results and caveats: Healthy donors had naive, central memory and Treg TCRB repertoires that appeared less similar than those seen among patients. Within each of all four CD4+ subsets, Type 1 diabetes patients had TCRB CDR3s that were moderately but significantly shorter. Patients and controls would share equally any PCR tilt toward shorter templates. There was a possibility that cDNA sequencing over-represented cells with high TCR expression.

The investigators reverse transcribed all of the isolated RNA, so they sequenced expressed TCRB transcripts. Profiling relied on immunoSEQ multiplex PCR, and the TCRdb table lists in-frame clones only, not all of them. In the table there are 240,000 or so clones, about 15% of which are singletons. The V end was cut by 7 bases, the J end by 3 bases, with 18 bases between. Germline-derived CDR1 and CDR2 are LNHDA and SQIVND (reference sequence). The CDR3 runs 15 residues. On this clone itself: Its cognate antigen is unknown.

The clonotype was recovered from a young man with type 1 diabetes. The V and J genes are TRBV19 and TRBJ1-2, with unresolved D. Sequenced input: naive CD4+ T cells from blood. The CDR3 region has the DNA TGTGCCAGTACCCCCAGCCCCGAGGGATACTATGGCTACACCTTC. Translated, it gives CASTPSPEGYYGYTF.